This record concerns one TCR beta chain sequence. Its antigen is unidentified. Per germline, CDR1 SGDLS and CDR2 YYNGEE. CDR3 length: 17 amino acids. J was trimmed by 9 bases and V by 3 bases; bases with no gene match: 12. This specimen belongs to a study of shared clonotypes between healthy human individuals. Study observations and caveats: Sharing of clonotypes among donors was expected to vary with sequencing depth.

Each donor was a Caucasian adult residing in Nashville, Tennessee. Sequencing of unsorted PBMC DNA was carried out using ten immunoSEQ deep assay plates. This table comes from immunoSEQ multiplex PCR, and its TCRdb copy is limited to in-frame clones, with some not included. Among roughly 500,000 clones, around 74% were seen once, and the ten largest hold roughly 13%. Sequenced input: PBMCs. This TCR derives from a woman in her thirties or forties in good health. Some clones in this sample may be carry-over from other donors' samples. V usage is TRBV9 and J usage is TRBJ2-1; 13 bases are shared with TRBD2. CDR3 sequence (DNA): TGTGCCAGCAGCGACCGGACTAGCGGGAGAGGGTTTGGTGAGCAGTTCTTC. Protein sequence: CASSDRTSGRGFGEQFF.